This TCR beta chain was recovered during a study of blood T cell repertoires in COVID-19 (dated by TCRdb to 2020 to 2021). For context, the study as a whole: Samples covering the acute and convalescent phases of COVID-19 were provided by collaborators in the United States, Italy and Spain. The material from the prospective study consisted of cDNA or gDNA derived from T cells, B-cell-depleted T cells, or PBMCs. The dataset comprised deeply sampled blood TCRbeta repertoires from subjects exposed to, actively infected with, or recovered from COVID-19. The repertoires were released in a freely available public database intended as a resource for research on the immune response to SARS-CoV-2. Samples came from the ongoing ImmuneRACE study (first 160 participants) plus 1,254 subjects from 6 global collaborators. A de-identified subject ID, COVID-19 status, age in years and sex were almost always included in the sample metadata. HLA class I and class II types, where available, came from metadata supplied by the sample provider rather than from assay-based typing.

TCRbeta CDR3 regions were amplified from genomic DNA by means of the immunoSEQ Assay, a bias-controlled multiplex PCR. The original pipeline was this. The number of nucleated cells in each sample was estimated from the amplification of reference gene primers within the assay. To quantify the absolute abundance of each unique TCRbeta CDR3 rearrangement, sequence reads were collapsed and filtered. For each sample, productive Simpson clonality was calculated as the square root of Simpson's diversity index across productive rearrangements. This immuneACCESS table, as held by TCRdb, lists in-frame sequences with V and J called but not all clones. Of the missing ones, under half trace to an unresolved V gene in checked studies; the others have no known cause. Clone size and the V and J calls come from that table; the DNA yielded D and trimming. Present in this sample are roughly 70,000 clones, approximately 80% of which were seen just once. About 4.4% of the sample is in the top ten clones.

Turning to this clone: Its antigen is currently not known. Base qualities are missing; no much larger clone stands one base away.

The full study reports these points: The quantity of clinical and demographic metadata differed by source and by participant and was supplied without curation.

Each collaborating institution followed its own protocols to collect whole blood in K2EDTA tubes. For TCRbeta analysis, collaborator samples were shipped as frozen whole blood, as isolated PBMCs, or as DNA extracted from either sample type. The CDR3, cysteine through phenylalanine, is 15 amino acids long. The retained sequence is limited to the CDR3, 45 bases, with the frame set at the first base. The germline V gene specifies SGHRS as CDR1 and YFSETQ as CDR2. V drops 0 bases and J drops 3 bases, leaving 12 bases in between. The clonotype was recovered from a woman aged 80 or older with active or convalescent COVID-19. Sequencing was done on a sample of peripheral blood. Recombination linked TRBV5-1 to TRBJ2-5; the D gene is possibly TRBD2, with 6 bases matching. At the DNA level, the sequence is TGCGCCAGCAGCTTGGCCGGCGAGCGGGAAGAGACCCAGTACTTC. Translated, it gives CASSLAGEREETQYF.